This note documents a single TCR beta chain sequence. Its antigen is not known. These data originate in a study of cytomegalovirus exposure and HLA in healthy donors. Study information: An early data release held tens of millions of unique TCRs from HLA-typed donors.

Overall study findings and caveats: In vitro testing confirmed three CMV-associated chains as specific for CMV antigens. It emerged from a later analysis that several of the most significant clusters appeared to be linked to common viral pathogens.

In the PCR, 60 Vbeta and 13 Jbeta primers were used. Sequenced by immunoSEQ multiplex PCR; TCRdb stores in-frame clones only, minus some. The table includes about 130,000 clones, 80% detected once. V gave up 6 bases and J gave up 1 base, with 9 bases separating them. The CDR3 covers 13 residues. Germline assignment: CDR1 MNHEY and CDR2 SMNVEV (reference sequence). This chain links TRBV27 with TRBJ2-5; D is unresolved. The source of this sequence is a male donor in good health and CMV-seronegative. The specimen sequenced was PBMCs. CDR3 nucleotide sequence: TGTGCCAGCAGACCAGGCCCCCAAGAGACCCAGTACTTC. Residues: CASRPGPQETQYF.